The rows below give T cell receptor beta chains drawn from one sample of a study of blood T cells in healthy people across ages. Using its own MiXCR run on the 5' RACE reads, TCRdb lists one record per CDR3 protein. The sample shows some 920,000 distinct CDR3 sequences, approximately 50% of them seen only once. The sequenced sample was blood. The receptors derive from a woman aged 55 to 70 in good health. CDR3s include the opening cysteine and the closing phenylalanine or tryptophan. Fields, in order: D gene, clone size, J gene, V gene, CDR3 DNA, CDR3 protein. A D gene is named only where the DNA matches it firmly. Where a row states a size, it is once, few, many or the class of an expanded clone; other rows omit it.

D: NA; size: NA; J: TRBJ2-7; V: TRBV6-5; DNA: TGTGCCAGCAGGGGACCTTTGGAGCAGTACTTC; CDR3: CASRGPLEQYF
D: TRBD2; size: few; J: TRBJ2-7; V: TRBV20-1; DNA: TGCAGTGCTAGCTGGGCGGGGGATTACGAGCAGTACTTC; CDR3: CSASWAGDYEQYF
D: TRBD2; size: few; J: TRBJ2-7; V: TRBV12-3/TRBV12-4; DNA: TGTGCCAGCAGGGGCTCGGGACTAGCGGGAGCTCTAACCTACGAGCAGTACTTC; CDR3: CASRGSGLAGALTYEQYF
D: NA; size: few; J: TRBJ2-1; V: TRBV6-5; DNA: TGTGCCAGCAGTTACGGTTTGCGGCATGAGCAGTTCTTC; CDR3: CASSYGLRHEQFF
D: NA; size: NA; J: TRBJ2-1; V: TRBV7-3; DNA: TGTGCCAGCAGCTTAAAGTTCTCTACCGCTACCAATGAGCAGTTCTTC; CDR3: CASSLKFSTATNEQFF
D: TRBD1; size: NA; J: TRBJ2-2; V: TRBV15; DNA: TGTGCCACCAGCAGAGATGGGACAGACACCGGGGAGCTGTTTTTT; CDR3: CATSRDGTDTGELFF
D: NA; size: few; J: TRBJ1-2; V: TRBV7-6; DNA: TGTGCCAGCAGCCCTCAACAGGATGCCTCTGGCTACACCTTC; CDR3: CASSPQQDASGYTF
D: TRBD2; size: NA; J: TRBJ2-1; V: TRBV7-8; DNA: TGTGCCAGCAGCCGTATGACTAGCGGTGAGCAGTTCTTC; CDR3: CASSRMTSGEQFF
D: NA; size: few; J: TRBJ2-1; V: TRBV5-5; DNA: TGTGCCAGCAGCTGGCAGGGGAGTTTGGACAATGAGCAGTTCTTC; CDR3: CASSWQGSLDNEQFF
D: TRBD1; size: NA; J: TRBJ2-2; V: TRBV2; DNA: TGTGCCAGCAGACTAACAGGGGTCGGGGAGCTGTTTTTT; CDR3: CASRLTGVGELFF
D: NA; size: few; J: TRBJ2-1; V: TRBV12-3/TRBV12-4; DNA: TGTGCCAGCAGTTTAGTAGGCGGGAATGAGCAGTTCTTC; CDR3: CASSLVGGNEQFF